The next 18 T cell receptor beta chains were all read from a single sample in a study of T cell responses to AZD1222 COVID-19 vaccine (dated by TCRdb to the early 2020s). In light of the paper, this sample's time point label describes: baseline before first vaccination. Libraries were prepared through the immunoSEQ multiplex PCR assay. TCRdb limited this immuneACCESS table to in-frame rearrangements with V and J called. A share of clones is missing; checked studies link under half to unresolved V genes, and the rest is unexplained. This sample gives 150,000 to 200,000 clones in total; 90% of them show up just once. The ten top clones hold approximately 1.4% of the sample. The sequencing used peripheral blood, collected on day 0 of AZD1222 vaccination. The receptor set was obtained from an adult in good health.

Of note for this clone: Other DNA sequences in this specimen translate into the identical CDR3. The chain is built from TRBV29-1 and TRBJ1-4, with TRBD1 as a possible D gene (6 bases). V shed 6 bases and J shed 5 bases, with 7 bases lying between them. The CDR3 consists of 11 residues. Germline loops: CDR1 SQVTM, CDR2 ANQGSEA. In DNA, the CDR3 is TGCAGCGTAGGACAGAATGAAAAACTGTTTTTT. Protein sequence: CSVGQNEKLFF. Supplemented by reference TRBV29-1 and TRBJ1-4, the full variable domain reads SAVISQKPSRDICQRGTSLTIQCQVDSQVTMMFWYRQQPGQSLTLIATANQGSEATYESGFVIDKFPISRPNLTFSTLTVSNMSPEDSSIYLCSVGQNEKLFFGSGTQLSVL.

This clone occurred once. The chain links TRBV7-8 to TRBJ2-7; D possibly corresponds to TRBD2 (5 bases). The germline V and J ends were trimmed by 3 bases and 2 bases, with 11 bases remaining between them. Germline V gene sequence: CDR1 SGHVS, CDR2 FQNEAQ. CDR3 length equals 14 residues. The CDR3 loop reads CASSFSVEAYEQYF. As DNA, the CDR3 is TGTGCCAGCAGCTTCAGCGTGGAGGCCTACGAGCAGTACTTC.

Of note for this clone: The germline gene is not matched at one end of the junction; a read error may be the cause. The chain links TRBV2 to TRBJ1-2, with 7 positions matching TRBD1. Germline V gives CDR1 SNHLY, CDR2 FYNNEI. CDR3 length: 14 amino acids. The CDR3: CASSGQGLIHHLFF. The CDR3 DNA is TGTGCCAGCAGTGGACAGGGCCTTATTCACCACCTCTTCTTC.

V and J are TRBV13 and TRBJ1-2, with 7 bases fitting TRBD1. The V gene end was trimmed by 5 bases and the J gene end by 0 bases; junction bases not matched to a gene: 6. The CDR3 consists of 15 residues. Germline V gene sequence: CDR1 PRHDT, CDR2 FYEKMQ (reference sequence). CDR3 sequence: CASSPRQGSNYGYTF. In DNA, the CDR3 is TGTGCCAGCAGCCCCAGACAGGGCTCTAACTATGGCTACACCTTC. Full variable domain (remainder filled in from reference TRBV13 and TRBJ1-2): AAGVIQSPRHLIKEKRETATLKCYPIPRHDTVYWYQQGPGQDPQFLISFYEKMQSDKGSIPDRFSAQQFSDYHSELNMSSLELGDSALYFCASSPRQGSNYGYTFGSGTRLTVV.

The CDR3 DNA reads as TGTGCCAGCACCATTGGGGGGGGCGAGACCCAGTACTTC. It codes for CASTIGGGETQYF. The rearrangement joins TRBV12-3 or TRBV12-4 to TRBJ2-5; tentative D call: TRBD2 (7 bases). V was cut by 7 bases and J by 5 bases, with 14 bases left in between. The CDR3 consists of 13 residues.

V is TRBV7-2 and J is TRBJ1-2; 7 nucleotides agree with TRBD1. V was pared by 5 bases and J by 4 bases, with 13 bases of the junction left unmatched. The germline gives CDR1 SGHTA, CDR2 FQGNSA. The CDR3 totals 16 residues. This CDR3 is CASSPRQGPGFYGYTF. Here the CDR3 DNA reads TGTGCCAGCAGCCCCAGACAGGGTCCGGGGTTCTATGGCTACACCTTC.

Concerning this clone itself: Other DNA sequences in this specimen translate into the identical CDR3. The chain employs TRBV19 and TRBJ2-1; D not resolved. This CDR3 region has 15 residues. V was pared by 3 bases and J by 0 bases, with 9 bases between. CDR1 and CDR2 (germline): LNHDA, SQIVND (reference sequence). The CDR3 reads CASSIDGSSYNEQFF. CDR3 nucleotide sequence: TGTGCCAGTAGTATCGATGGAAGCTCCTACAATGAGCAGTTCTTC.

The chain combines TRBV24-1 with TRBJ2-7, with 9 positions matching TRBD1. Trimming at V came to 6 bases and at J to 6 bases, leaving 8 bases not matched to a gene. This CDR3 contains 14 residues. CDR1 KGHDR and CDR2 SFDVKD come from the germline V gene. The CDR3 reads CATSTGTGWREQYF. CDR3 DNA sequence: TGTGCCACCAGTACCGGGACAGGGTGGCGCGAGCAGTACTTC.

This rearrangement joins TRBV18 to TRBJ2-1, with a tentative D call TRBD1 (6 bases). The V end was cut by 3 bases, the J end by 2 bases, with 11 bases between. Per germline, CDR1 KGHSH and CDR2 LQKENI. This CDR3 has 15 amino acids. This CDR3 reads CASSPRQATYNEQFF. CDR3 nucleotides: TGTGCCAGCTCACCTAGACAGGCTACCTACAATGAGCAGTTCTTC.

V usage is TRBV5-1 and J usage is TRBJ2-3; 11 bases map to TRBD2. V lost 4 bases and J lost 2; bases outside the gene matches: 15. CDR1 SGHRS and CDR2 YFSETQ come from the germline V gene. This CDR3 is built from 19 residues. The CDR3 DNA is TGCGCCAGCAGCATACTAGCGGGGGATTATTCTCCCATCACAGATACGCAGTATTTT. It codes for CASSILAGDYSPITDTQYF.

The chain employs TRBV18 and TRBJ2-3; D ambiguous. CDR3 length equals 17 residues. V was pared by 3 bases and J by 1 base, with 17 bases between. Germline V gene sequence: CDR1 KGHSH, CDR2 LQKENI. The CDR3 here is CASSPRGLIGGTDTQYF. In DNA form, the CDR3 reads TGTGCCAGCTCACCCCGAGGTCTAATTGGGGGCACAGATACGCAGTATTTT.

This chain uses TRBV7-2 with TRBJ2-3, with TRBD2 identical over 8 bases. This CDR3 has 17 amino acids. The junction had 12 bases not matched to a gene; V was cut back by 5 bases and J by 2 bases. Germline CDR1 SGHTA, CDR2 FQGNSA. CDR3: CASSLSRRGALTDTQYF. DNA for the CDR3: TGTGCCAGCAGCCTTAGTAGGCGGGGGGCCCTCACAGATACGCAGTATTTT.

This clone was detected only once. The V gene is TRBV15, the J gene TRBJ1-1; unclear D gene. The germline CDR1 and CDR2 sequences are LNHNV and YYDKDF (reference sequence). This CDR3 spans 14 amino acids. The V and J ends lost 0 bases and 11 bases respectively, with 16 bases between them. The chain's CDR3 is CATSRDGAAALAFF. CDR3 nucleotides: TGTGCCACCAGCAGAGATGGAGCTGCTGCTCTCGCTTTCTTT.

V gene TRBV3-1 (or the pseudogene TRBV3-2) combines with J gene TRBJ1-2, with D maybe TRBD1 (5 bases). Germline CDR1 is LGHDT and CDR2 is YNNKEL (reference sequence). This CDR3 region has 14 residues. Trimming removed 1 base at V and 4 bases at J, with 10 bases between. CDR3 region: CASSQGDGLYGYTF. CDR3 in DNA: TGTGCCAGCAGCCAAGGGGACGGGCTCTATGGCTACACCTTC.

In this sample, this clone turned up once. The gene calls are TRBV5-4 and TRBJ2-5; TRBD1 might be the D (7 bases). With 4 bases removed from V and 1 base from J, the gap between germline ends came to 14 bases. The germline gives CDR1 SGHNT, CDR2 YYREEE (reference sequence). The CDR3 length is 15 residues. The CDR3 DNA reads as TGTGCCAGCAGCCGGGACTGGACAGGCCAAGAGACCCAGTACTTC. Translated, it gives CASSRDWTGQETQYF.

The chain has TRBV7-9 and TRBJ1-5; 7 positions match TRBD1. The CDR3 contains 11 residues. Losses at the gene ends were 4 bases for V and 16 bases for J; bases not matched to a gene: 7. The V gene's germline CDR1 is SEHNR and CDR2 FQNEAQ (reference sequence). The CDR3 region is CASSSGQEKHF. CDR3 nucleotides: TGTGCCAGCAGCTCCGGACAGGAGAAACATTTT.

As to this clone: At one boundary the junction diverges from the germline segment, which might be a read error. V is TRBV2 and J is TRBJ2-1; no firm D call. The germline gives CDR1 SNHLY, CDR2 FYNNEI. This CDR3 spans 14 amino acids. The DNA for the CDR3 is TGTGCCAGAAGTGGGCAGGCCTTGTCCAATGAGCAGTTCTTC. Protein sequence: CARSGQALSNEQFF. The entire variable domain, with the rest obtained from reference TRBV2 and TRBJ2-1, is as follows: EPEVTQTPSHQVTQMGQEVILRCVPISNHLYFYWYRQILGQKVEFLVSFYNNEISEKSEIFDDQFSVERPDGSNFTLKIRSTKLEDSAMYFCARSGQALSNEQFFGPGTRLTVL.

The DNA of the CDR3 is TGTGCCAGCAGCTCGTCGGCCCTGGCCCAGCATTTT. Translated: CASSSSALAQHF. V usage is TRBV7-9 and J usage is TRBJ1-5; D is ambiguous. Trimming took 4 bases from V and 11 from J, leaving 12 bases between them. The CDR3 consists of 12 residues. Germline CDR1 reads SEHNR; CDR2 reads FQNEAQ (reference sequence).